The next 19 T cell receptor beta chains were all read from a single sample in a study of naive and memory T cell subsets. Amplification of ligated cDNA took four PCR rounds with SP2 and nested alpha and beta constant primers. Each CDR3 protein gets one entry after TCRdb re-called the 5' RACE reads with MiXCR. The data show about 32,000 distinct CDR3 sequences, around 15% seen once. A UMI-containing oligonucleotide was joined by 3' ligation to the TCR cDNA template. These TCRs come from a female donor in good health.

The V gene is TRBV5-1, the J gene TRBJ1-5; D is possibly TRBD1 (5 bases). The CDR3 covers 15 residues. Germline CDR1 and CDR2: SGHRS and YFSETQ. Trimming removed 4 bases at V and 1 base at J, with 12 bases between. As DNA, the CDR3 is TGCGCCAGCAGCCAGGGATTGGGGAGCAATCAGCCCCAGCATTTT. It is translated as CASSQGLGSNQPQHF.

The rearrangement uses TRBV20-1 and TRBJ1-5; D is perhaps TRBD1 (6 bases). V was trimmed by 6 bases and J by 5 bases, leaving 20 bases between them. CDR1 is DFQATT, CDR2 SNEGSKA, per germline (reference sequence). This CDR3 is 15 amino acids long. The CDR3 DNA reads TGCAGTGCAAACCCGGGGGCGCGGCTCGATCAGCCCCAGCATTTT. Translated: CSANPGARLDQPQHF.

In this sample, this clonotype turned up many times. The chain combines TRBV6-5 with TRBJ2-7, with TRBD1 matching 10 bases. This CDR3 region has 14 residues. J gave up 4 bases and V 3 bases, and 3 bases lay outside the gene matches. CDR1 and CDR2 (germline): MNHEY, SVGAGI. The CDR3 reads CASSYDRGPYEQYF. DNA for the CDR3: TGTGCCAGCAGTTATGACAGGGGGCCTTACGAGCAGTACTTC.

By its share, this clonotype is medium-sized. As DNA, the CDR3 is TGCAGCTCCATCTTAATGGGGGAGACCCAGTACTTC. Its protein product is CSSILMGETQYF. This chain links TRBV29-1 with TRBJ2-5; no clear D gene. The germline CDR1 and CDR2 sequences are SQVTM and ANQGSEA. V shed 8 bases and J shed 5 bases, with 15 bases lying between them. CDR3 length: 12 amino acids.

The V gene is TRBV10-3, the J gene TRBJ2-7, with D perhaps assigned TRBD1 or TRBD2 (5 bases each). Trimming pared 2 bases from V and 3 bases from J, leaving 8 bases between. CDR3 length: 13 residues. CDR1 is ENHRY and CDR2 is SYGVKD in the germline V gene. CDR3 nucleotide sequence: TGTGCCATCAGTGAGCTTGGGGGCTACGAGCAGTACTTC. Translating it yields CAISELGGYEQYF.

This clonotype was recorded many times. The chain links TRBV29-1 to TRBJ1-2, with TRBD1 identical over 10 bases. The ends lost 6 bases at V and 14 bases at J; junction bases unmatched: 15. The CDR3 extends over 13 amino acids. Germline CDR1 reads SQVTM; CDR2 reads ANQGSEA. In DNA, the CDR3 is TGCAGCGTAGGTCGACAGGGGGCCTTGATGGATACCTTC. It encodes CSVGRQGALMDTF.

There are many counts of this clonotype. For the CDR3, the DNA is TGCAGTGCAACGGATATCAGGGGGGTGAACACTGAAGCTTTCTTT. Translation: CSATDIRGVNTEAFF. This rearrangement joins TRBV20-1 to TRBJ1-1; 7 bases are a match to TRBD1. Germline loops: CDR1 DFQATT, CDR2 SNEGSKA (reference sequence). The CDR3 runs 15 residues. Trimming removed 6 bases from V and 0 bases from J; junction bases left unmatched: 10.

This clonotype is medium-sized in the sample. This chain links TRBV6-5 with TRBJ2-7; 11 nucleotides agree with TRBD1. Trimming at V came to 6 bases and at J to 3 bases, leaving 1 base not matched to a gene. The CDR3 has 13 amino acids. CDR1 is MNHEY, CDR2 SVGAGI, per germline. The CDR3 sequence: CASRGTGGYEQYF. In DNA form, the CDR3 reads TGTGCCAGCAGAGGGACAGGGGGCTACGAGCAGTACTTC.

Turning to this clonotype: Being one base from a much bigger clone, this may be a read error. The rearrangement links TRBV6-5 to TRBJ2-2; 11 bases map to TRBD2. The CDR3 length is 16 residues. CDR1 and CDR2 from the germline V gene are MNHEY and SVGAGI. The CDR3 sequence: CASFPLAGGNTRELFF. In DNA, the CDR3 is TGTGCCAGCTTCCCCTTAGCGGGGGGGAACACCAGGGAGCTGTTTTTT.

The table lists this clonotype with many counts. For the CDR3, the DNA is TGTGCCAGGGGTGAGGGGGGGGGCCGGTTAGATACGCAGTATTTT. Amino acid sequence: CARGEGGGRLDTQYF. The V and J genes are TRBV2 and TRBJ2-3, with a tentative D call TRBD2 (7 bases). Per germline, CDR1 SNHLY and CDR2 FYNNEI. With 9 bases removed from V and 5 bases from J, the gap between germline ends came to 21 bases. The length of the CDR3 is 15 residues.

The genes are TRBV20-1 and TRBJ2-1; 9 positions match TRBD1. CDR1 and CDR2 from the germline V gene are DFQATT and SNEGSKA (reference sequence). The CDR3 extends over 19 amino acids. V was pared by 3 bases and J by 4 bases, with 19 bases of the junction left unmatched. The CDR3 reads CSASKGQGIPGTFYNEQFF. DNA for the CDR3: TGCAGTGCTAGCAAGGGACAGGGAATCCCCGGGACTTTTTACAATGAGCAGTTCTTC.

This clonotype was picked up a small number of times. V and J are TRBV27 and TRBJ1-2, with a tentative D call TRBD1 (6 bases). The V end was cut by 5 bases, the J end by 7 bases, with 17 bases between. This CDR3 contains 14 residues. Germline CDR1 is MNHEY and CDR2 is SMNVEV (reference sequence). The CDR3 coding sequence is TGTGCCAGCAGTGCCATACAGGGATCCTCTGGCTACACCTTC. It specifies CASSAIQGSSGYTF.

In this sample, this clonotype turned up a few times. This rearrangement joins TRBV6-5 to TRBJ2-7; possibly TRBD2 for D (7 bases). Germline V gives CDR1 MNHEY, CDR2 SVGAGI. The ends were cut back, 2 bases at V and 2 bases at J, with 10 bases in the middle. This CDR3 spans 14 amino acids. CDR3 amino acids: CASSYRGGTYEQYF. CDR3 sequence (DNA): TGTGCCAGCAGTTACAGGGGGGGGACCTACGAGCAGTACTTC.

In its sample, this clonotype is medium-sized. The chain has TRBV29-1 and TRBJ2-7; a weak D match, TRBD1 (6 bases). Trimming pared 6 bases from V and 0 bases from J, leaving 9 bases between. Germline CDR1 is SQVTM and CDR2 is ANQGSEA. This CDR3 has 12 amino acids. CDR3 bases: TGCAGCGTGAGACAGGACTCCTACGAGCAGTACTTC. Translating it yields CSVRQDSYEQYF.

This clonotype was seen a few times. The CDR3 DNA reads as TGCAGCGTTACCGGGACAGGGGCGGTGAACACTGAAGCTTTCTTT. Translated: CSVTGTGAVNTEAFF. The gene calls are TRBV29-1 and TRBJ1-1, with 10 bases that match TRBD1. V was pared by 5 bases and J by 0 bases, with 6 bases of the junction left unmatched. In germline, CDR1 is SQVTM, CDR2 ANQGSEA. This CDR3 is built from 15 residues. Variable domain in full (rest from reference TRBV29-1 and TRBJ1-1): SAVISQKPSRDICQRGTSLTIQCQVDSQVTMMFWYRQQPGQSLTLIATANQGSEATYESGFVIDKFPISRPNLTFSTLTVSNMSPEDSSIYLCSVTGTGAVNTEAFFGQGTRLTVV.

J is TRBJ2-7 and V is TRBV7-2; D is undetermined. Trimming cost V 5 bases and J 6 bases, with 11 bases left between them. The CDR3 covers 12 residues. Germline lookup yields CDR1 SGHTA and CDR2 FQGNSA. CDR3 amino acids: CASSPFGFEQYF. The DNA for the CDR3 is TGTGCCAGCAGCCCCTTCGGCTTCGAGCAGTACTTC.

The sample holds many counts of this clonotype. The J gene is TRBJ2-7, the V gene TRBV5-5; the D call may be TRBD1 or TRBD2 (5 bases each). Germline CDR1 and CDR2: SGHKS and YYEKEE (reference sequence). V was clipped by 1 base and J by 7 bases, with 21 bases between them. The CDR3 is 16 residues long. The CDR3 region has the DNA TGTGCCAGCAGCTTGCCTCGAGGTCAGGGAAAGCGGGAGCAGTACTTC. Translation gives CASSLPRGQGKREQYF.

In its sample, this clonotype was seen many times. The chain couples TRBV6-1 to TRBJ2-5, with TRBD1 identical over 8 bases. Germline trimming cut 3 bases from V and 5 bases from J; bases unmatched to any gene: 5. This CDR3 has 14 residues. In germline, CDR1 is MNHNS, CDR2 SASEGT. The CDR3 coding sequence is TGTGCCAGCAGTGACGACAGGGGTGGGGAGACCCAGTACTTC. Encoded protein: CASSDDRGGETQYF.

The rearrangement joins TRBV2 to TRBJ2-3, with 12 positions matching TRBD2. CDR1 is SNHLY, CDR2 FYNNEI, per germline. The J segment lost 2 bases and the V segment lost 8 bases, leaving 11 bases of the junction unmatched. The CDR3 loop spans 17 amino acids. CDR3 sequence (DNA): TGTGCCAGCGAGTGGGCTAGCGGGGGGGCCCACACAGATACGCAGTATTTT. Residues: CASEWASGGAHTDTQYF.